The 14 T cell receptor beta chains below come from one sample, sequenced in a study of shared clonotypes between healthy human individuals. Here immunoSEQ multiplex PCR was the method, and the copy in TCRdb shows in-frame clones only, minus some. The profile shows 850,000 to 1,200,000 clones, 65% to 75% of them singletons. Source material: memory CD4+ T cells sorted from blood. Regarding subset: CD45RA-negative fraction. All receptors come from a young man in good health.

The CDR3 DNA follows: TGTGCCAGCAGCTTGGTGTCACAATCTAATGAAAAACTGTTTTTT. Protein sequence: CASSLVSQSNEKLFF. The chain joins TRBV5-6 to TRBJ1-4; D gene ambiguous. This CDR3 has 15 residues. The V gene's germline CDR1 is SGHDT and CDR2 YYEEEE. V lost 0 bases to trimming and J lost 3 bases, with 9 bases between them.

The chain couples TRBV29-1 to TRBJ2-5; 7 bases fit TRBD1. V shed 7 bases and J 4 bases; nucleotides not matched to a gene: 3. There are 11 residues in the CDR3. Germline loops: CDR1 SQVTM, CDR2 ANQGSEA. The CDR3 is CSGRQGETQYF. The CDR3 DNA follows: TGCAGCGGCAGACAGGGAGAGACCCAGTACTTC.

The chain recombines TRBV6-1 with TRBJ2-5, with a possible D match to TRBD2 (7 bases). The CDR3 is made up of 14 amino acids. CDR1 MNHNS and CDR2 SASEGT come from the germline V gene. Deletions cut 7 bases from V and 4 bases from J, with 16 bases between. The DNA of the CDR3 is TGTGCCAGCACCGTGGGGGGGGCCGGAGAGACCCAGTACTTC. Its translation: CASTVGGAGETQYF.

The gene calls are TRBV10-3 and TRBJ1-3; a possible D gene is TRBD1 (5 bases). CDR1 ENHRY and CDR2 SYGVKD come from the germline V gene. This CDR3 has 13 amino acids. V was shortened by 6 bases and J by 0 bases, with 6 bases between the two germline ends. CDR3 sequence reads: CAISGGSGNTIYF. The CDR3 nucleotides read TGTGCCATCAGCGGGGGCTCTGGAAACACCATATATTTT.

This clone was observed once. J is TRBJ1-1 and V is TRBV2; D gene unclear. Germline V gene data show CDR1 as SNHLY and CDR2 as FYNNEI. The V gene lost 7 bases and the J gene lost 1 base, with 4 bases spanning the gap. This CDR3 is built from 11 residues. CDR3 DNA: TGTGCCAGCAATCAGAACACTGAAGCTTTCTTT. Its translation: CASNQNTEAFF.

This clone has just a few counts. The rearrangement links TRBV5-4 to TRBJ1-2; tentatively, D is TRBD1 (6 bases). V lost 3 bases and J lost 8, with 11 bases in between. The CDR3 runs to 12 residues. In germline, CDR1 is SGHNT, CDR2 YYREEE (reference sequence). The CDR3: CASSSAGEGYTF. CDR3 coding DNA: TGTGCCAGCAGCTCGGCAGGGGAAGGCTACACCTTC.

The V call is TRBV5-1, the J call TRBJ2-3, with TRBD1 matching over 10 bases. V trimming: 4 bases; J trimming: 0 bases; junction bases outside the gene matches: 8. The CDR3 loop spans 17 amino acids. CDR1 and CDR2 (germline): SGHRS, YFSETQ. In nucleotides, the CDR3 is TGCGCCAGCAGCCAAGACCCGGGACAGGGGAGCACAGATACGCAGTATTTT. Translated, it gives CASSQDPGQGSTDTQYF. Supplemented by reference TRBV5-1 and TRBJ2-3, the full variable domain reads KAGVTQTPRYLIKTRGQQVTLSCSPISGHRSVSWYQQTPGQGLQFLFEYFSETQRNKGNFPGRFSGRQFSNSRSEMNVSTLELGDSALYLCASSQDPGQGSTDTQYFGPGTRLTVL.

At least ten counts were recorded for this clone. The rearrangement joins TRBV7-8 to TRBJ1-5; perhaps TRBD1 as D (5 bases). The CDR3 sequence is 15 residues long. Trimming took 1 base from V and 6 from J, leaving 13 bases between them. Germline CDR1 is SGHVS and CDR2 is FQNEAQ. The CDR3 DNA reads TGTGCCAGCAGCTTAGACTCGGGGACCTCTCAGCCCCAGCATTTT. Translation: CASSLDSGTSQPQHF.

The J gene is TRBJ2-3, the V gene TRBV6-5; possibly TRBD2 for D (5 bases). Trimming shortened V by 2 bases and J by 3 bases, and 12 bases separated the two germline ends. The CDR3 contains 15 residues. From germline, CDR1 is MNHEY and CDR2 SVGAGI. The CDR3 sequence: CASSYRGISTDTQYF. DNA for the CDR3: TGTGCCAGCAGTTACCGGGGTATCTCGACAGATACGCAGTATTTT.

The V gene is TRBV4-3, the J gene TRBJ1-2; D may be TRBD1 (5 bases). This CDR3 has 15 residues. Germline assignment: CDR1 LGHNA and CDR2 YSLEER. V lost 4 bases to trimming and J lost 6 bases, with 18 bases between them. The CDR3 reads CASSLSTQAKNGYTF. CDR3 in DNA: TGCGCCAGCAGCCTTTCAACACAGGCTAAAAATGGCTACACCTTC.

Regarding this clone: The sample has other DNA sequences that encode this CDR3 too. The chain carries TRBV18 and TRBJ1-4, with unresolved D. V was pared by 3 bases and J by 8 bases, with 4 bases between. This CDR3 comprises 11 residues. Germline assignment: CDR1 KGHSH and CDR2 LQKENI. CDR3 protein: CASSPGEKLFF. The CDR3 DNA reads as TGTGCCAGCTCACCCGGCGAAAAACTGTTTTTT.

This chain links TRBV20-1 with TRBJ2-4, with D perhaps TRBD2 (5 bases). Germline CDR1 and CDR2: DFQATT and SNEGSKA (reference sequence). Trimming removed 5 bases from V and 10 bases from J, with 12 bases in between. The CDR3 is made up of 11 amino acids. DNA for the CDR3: TGCAGTGCTCAAGACCGGGAAATTCAGTACTTC. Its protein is CSAQDREIQYF.

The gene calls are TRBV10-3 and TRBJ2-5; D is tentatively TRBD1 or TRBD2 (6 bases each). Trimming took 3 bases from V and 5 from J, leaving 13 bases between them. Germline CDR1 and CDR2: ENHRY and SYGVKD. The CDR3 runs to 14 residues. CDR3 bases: TGTGCCATCAGTGAAGGGGGGAACTCGGAGACCCAGTACTTC. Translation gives CAISEGGNSETQYF.

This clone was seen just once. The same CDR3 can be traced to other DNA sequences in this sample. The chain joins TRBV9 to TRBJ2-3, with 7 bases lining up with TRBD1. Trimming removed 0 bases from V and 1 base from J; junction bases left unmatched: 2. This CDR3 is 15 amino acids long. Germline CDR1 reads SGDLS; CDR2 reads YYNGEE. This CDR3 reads CASSVGGTGTDTQYF. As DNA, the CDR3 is TGTGCCAGCAGCGTAGGGGGGACAGGCACAGATACGCAGTATTTT. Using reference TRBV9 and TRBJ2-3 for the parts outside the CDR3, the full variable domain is DSGVTQTPKHLITATGQRVTLRCSPRSGDLSVYWYQQSLDQGLQFLIQYYNGEERAKGNILERFSAQQFPDLHSELNLSSLELGDSALYFCASSVGGTGTDTQYFGPGTRLTVL.